The rows below give T cell receptor beta chains drawn from one sample of a study of blood T cell repertoires in COVID-19. Generated by immunoSEQ multiplex PCR, the TCRdb table keeps only in-frame clones and is missing some. Of about 210,000 clones detected, roughly nine tenths appear once; the ten largest clones hold approximately 0.69%. The sequenced sample consisted of peripheral blood. Receptors originate from a man in his forties or fifties with acute or convalescent COVID-19. Both conserved end residues are part of each CDR3. Only some rows state a clone size, as once, few, many or a class for expanded clones.

CDR3 protein: CATSDLAAGGYTF; clone size: NA; V gene: TRBV24-1; J gene: TRBJ1-2
CDR3 protein: CASSGQGPQHF; clone size: few; V gene: TRBV2; J gene: TRBJ1-5
CDR3 protein: CASSLKNRGNGELFF; clone size: few; V gene: TRBV7-2; J gene: TRBJ2-2
CDR3 protein: CSVEIVVGTHRSYGYTF; clone size: NA; V gene: TRBV29-1; J gene: TRBJ1-2
CDR3 protein: CASSLGAGGDEQYF; clone size: NA; V gene: TRBV28; J gene: TRBJ2-7
CDR3 protein: CASSTGGLNTEAFF; clone size: NA; V gene: TRBV7-3; J gene: TRBJ1-1
CDR3 protein: CASSVVSGRLGETQYF; clone size: NA; V gene: TRBV9; J gene: TRBJ2-5
CDR3 protein: CASSPSGRGIQETQYF; clone size: NA; V gene: TRBV11-2; J gene: TRBJ2-5
CDR3 protein: CASSLPTGPRLSTDTQYF; clone size: NA; V gene: TRBV5-1; J gene: TRBJ2-3
CDR3 protein: CASSLGQANTEAFF; clone size: NA; V gene: TRBV27; J gene: TRBJ1-1
CDR3 protein: CASSPRQGGIWGGYTF; clone size: NA; V gene: TRBV6-4; J gene: TRBJ1-2
CDR3 protein: CASSLGPLSGNTIYF; clone size: NA; V gene: TRBV11-2; J gene: TRBJ1-3
CDR3 protein: CASRTPGLAAEQYF; clone size: NA; V gene: TRBV6-6; J gene: TRBJ2-7
CDR3 protein: CATSTGEQETQYF; clone size: NA; V gene: TRBV24-1; J gene: TRBJ2-5
CDR3 protein: CASSQGTGVTYEQYF; clone size: NA; V gene: TRBV4-3; J gene: TRBJ2-7
CDR3 protein: CASLQGTGANVLTF; clone size: NA; V gene: TRBV28; J gene: TRBJ2-6
CDR3 protein: CASSAEDRQVGYTF; clone size: NA; V gene: TRBV5-1; J gene: TRBJ1-2
CDR3 protein: CASSPTGGWYEQYF; clone size: NA; V gene: TRBV3-1/TRBV3-2; J gene: TRBJ2-7
CDR3 protein: CASSLASGDTQYF; clone size: NA; V gene: TRBV5-4; J gene: TRBJ2-3
CDR3 protein: CASSPVGQDPNYGYTF; clone size: NA; V gene: TRBV28; J gene: TRBJ1-2
CDR3 protein: CASSHASGSGANVLTF; clone size: NA; V gene: TRBV18; J gene: TRBJ2-6
CDR3 protein: CASSPPGLAGVKTQYF; clone size: NA; V gene: TRBV28; J gene: TRBJ2-5
CDR3 protein: CASSYRTDTYEQYF; clone size: NA; V gene: TRBV27; J gene: TRBJ2-7
CDR3 protein: CASSFKRAISYEQYF; clone size: few; V gene: TRBV27; J gene: TRBJ2-7
CDR3 protein: CASSVDRANSPLHF; clone size: NA; V gene: TRBV9; J gene: TRBJ1-6
CDR3 protein: CAWSRQWMNTEAFF; clone size: NA; V gene: TRBV30; J gene: TRBJ1-1
CDR3 protein: CASRLGTGIHEQYF; clone size: NA; V gene: TRBV12-2; J gene: TRBJ2-7
CDR3 protein: CASVEGGSNQPQHF; clone size: few; V gene: TRBV19; J gene: TRBJ1-5
CDR3 protein: CASSGEQGPDTQYF; clone size: NA; V gene: TRBV2; J gene: TRBJ2-3
CDR3 protein: CAWSLGTGPNTEAFF; clone size: few; V gene: TRBV30; J gene: TRBJ1-1
CDR3 protein: CASSDGAATHTIDTEAFF; clone size: NA; V gene: TRBV2; J gene: TRBJ1-1
CDR3 protein: CASSFGQTSGPYEQYF; clone size: NA; V gene: TRBV7-9; J gene: TRBJ2-7
CDR3 protein: CASRPDRSPAWDYEQYF; clone size: NA; V gene: TRBV10-2; J gene: TRBJ2-7
CDR3 protein: CASSQGGSGTFGEKLFF; clone size: NA; V gene: TRBV4-1; J gene: TRBJ1-4
CDR3 protein: CASSPRTGANNEQFF; clone size: NA; V gene: TRBV18; J gene: TRBJ2-1
CDR3 protein: CASSDGTGTAYGYTF; clone size: NA; V gene: TRBV10-2; J gene: TRBJ1-2
CDR3 protein: CASSQPPSGSPEQFF; clone size: NA; V gene: TRBV18; J gene: TRBJ2-1
CDR3 protein: CAWSPGMNTEAFF; clone size: few; V gene: TRBV30; J gene: TRBJ1-1
CDR3 protein: CSVFPNEQFF; clone size: once; V gene: TRBV29-1; J gene: TRBJ2-1
CDR3 protein: CASSQTAFEGVTEQFF; clone size: NA; V gene: TRBV27; J gene: TRBJ2-1
CDR3 protein: CASSLPGGSGQPQHF; clone size: NA; V gene: TRBV28; J gene: TRBJ1-5
CDR3 protein: CATSDLGQRGKFF; clone size: NA; V gene: TRBV24-1; J gene: TRBJ2-1
CDR3 protein: CASQGVGYGYTF; clone size: NA; V gene: TRBV11-2; J gene: TRBJ1-2
CDR3 protein: CASSPRGGDTGELFF; clone size: NA; V gene: TRBV11-2; J gene: TRBJ2-2
CDR3 protein: CASSLPRQGNYGYTF; clone size: NA; V gene: TRBV7-9; J gene: TRBJ1-2
CDR3 protein: CASSLRDRGTGANVLTF; clone size: NA; V gene: TRBV5-4; J gene: TRBJ2-6
CDR3 protein: CASSLEGGYEQYF; clone size: NA; V gene: TRBV7-9; J gene: TRBJ2-7
CDR3 protein: CASKKTGTSGYEQYF; clone size: NA; V gene: TRBV6-5; J gene: TRBJ2-7
CDR3 protein: CAANRGGNSPLHF; clone size: NA; V gene: TRBV6-5; J gene: TRBJ1-6
CDR3 protein: CASSSAGAKGETQYF; clone size: NA; V gene: TRBV7-8; J gene: TRBJ2-5
CDR3 protein: CAISRRGGGAEETQYF; clone size: NA; V gene: TRBV10-3; J gene: TRBJ2-5
CDR3 protein: CASSLRQVPQETQYF; clone size: NA; V gene: TRBV4-2; J gene: TRBJ2-5
CDR3 protein: CASSPRDTLIREKLFF; clone size: NA; V gene: TRBV18; J gene: TRBJ1-4
CDR3 protein: CASSSYGRDRGLSQPQHF; clone size: NA; V gene: TRBV27; J gene: TRBJ1-5
CDR3 protein: CASSYLAGGRETQYF; clone size: NA; V gene: TRBV6-5; J gene: TRBJ2-5